The 3 T cell receptor beta chains reported below all come from one sample, sequenced in a study of response to subunit inactivated influenza vaccine. TCRdb ran MiXCR on the RT-PCR reads and lists one entry per CDR3 protein. Here the sample spans 800,000 to 1,000,000 distinct CDR3 sequences, over 20% being singletons. The sample here was PBMCs from blood, taken around 5 days after vaccination. The origin of the receptors is a man aged 50 to 60 who received an inactivated influenza vaccine.

V and J are TRBV12-3 or TRBV12-4 and TRBJ1-1, with TRBD1 as a possible D gene (6 bases). This CDR3 contains 14 residues. The ends were cut back, 5 bases at V and 2 bases at J, with 12 bases in the middle. Here the CDR3 DNA reads TGTGCCAGCAGTCCTACAGGGCCCAACACTGAAGCTTTCTTT. Translation: CASSPTGPNTEAFF.

The chain uses TRBV7-2 and TRBJ1-1; D is uncertain. CDR1 is SGHTA, CDR2 FQGNSA, per germline. Trimming left V 8 bases short and J 4 bases short, with 14 bases between. The CDR3 contains 13 residues. This chain's CDR3 is CASDLSRGTEAFF. CDR3 nucleotides: TGTGCCAGCGACCTTTCACGGGGCACTGAAGCTTTCTTT.

The chain is built from TRBV14 and TRBJ2-1, with TRBD2 matching 14 bases. The CDR3 is 20 residues long. The ends lost 4 bases at V and 3 bases at J; junction bases unmatched: 14. The germline CDR1 and CDR2 sequences are SGHDN and FVKESK. The CDR3 sequence: CASSLRLAGGPGRGYNEQFF. Written as DNA, the CDR3 is TGTGCCAGCAGCCTCCGACTAGCGGGAGGGCCAGGTAGGGGCTACAATGAGCAGTTCTTC.